These T cell receptor beta chains were read from a single sample in a study of graft-versus-host responses after intestinal transplantation. Repertoires were generated with immunoSEQ multiplex PCR, while TCRdb's copy carries only in-frame clones and drops some. The sample records 35,000 to 45,000 clones, roughly 90% being singletons. Sequences were derived from PBMCs, sampled 267 days after transplant. The receptors shown here come from a human patient who received an intestinal transplant, so some T cells may come from the graft donor. Both conserved end residues are part of each CDR3. Fields, in order: D gene, clone size, V gene, J gene, CDR3 protein, CDR3 DNA. The D gene is left open where the match is weak. Size values are once, few and many counts, or a class for expanded clones, and some rows have none.

>NA|NA|TRBV13|TRBJ2-1
CASSFSRAGDNEQFF
TGTGCCAGCAGCTTTTCACGGGCTGGGGACAATGAGCAGTTCTTC
>TRBD2|NA|TRBV13|TRBJ2-2
CASSLLAGGPGGELFF
TGTGCCAGCAGCTTACTAGCGGGGGGGCCTGGCGGGGAGCTGTTTTTT
>NA|NA|TRBV19|TRBJ2-3
CASSILAGKDTQYF
TGTGCCAGTAGTATTCTGGCAGGGAAAGATACGCAGTATTTT
>NA|NA|TRBV6-1|TRBJ2-4
CASSEGVAGGSGINSGIQYF
TGCGCCAGCAGTGAAGGAGTCGCAGGGGGGTCCGGGATTAATTCGGGGATTCAGTACTTC
>NA|NA|TRBV7-9|TRBJ1-5
CASSGGPGNQPQHF
TGTGCCAGCAGTGGGGGGCCGGGAAATCAGCCCCAGCATTTT
>NA|once|TRBV7-7|TRBJ2-5
CASSLYGLGGETQYF
TGTGCCAGCAGCTTATACGGACTTGGGGGGGAGACCCAGTACTTC
>NA|once|TRBV5-1|TRBJ2-7
CASSLVAGQEQYF
TGCGCCAGCAGCTTAGTCGCTGGACAGGAGCAGTACTTC
>NA|NA|TRBV27|TRBJ1-1
CASSTGRWTEAFF
TGTGCCAGCAGTACAGGGAGGTGGACTGAAGCTTTCTTT
>TRBD2|NA|TRBV6-5|TRBJ2-1
CAGRQSGGANNEQFF
TGTGCCGGCAGACAGAGCGGGGGGGCTAACAATGAGCAGTTCTTC
>TRBD1|NA|TRBV5-4|TRBJ2-5
CASTKTGVQTQYF
TGTGCCAGCACCAAGACAGGGGTTCAGACCCAGTACTTC
>TRBD1|NA|TRBV18|TRBJ1-2
CASSPALPRDRGTNYGYTF
TGTGCCAGCTCACCAGCCCTCCCCAGGGACAGGGGAACAAACTATGGCTACACCTTC
>TRBD1|NA|TRBV7-6|TRBJ1-6
CASSSFDRGHSPLHF
TGTGCCAGCAGCTCCTTCGACAGGGGGCATTCACCCCTCCACTTT
>NA|NA|TRBV6-6|TRBJ1-2
CASSYGTVGGYTF
TGTGCCAGCAGTTACGGGACCGTTGGAGGCTACACCTTC
>TRBD1|NA|TRBV4-1|TRBJ2-7
CASSQGGGANYEQYF
TGCGCCAGCAGCCAAGGAGGGGGCGCGAACTACGAGCAGTACTTC
>NA|NA|TRBV7-7|TRBJ2-2
CASSLSSTLNTGELFF
TGTGCCAGCAGCTTAAGCAGTACCCTGAACACCGGGGAGCTGTTTTTT
>NA|NA|TRBV15|TRBJ2-2
CATSRERGAPSGELFF
TGTGCCACCAGCAGAGAACGGGGGGCCCCTTCTGGGGAGCTGTTTTTT
>NA|NA|TRBV11-2|TRBJ2-5
CASSFRDEETQYF
TGTGCCAGCAGCTTCCGGGACGAAGAGACCCAGTACTTC
>NA|NA|TRBV19|TRBJ2-3
CASSTLNTDTQYF
TGTGCCAGTAGTACCCTCAACACAGATACGCAGTATTTT
>NA|NA|TRBV6-1|TRBJ1-5
CASGRGSGNQPQHF
TGTGCCAGCGGTAGGGGTTCGGGCAATCAGCCCCAGCATTTT
>NA|NA|TRBV6-5|TRBJ1-1
CASSYSALGLNTEAFF
TGTGCCAGCAGTTACTCGGCACTGGGCCTGAACACTGAAGCTTTCTTT
>NA|NA|TRBV15|TRBJ2-2
CATSKSGELFF
TGTGCCACCAGCAAATCCGGGGAGCTGTTTTTT